This paragraph reports one TCR beta chain. The entry originates in a study of technical replicates of blood from a handful of donors. This table comes from immunoSEQ multiplex PCR, and its TCRdb copy is limited to in-frame clones, with some not included. The data show approximately 78,000 clones, with roughly 92% seen just once and approximately 0.39% held by the top ten. Looked up from germline, CDR1 is LNHDA and CDR2 is SQIVND (reference sequence). CDR3 length: 12 amino acids. Trimming shortened V by 10 bases and J by 7 bases, and 16 bases separated the two germline ends. Sequencing was done on a sample of T cells isolated from PBMCs. V usage is TRBV19 and J usage is TRBJ1-1; D unresolved. The source of this sequence is a human donor in good health. The chain's CDR3 is CATRSGQHEAFF. The CDR3 DNA is TGTGCCACTCGCAGCGGGCAGCATGAAGCTTTCTTT.